Presented here are 7 T cell receptor beta chains from one specimen sequenced in a study of blood T cells in healthy people across ages. A second roughly 6 to 12 cycle PCR used barcoded and J-beta primers. TCRdb recomputed calls from the 5' RACE reads with MiXCR, one row per CDR3 protein. Of some 1.8 million distinct CDR3 sequences detected, 39% appear once; the ten largest clones hold around 23%. Sequenced sample: blood. All receptors come from a human donor in good health.

As concerns this clonotype: Mismatch with germline at one junction end may stem from a read error. The V call is TRBV28, the J call TRBJ1-2; no firm D call. The length of the CDR3 is 12 residues. Germline CDR1 and CDR2: MDHEN and SYDVKM. CDR3 coding DNA: TGTGCCGGCAGTTCCATAAAATATGGCTACACCTTC. Translating it yields CAGSSIKYGYTF.

The chain recombines TRBV9 with TRBJ2-2; 7 bases match TRBD2. The CDR3 spans 15 residues. Germline lookup yields CDR1 SGDLS and CDR2 YYNGEE. V lost 1 base, J lost 5 bases, and 5 bases stayed unmatched. CDR3 sequence: CASSVTSDATGELFF. In DNA form, the CDR3 reads TGTGCCAGCAGCGTAACTAGCGATGCTACCGGGGAGCTGTTTTTT. The whole variable domain, filled in from reference TRBV9 and TRBJ2-2, reads DSGVTQTPKHLITATGQRVTLRCSPRSGDLSVYWYQQSLDQGLQFLIQYYNGEERAKGNILERFSAQQFPDLHSELNLSSLELGDSALYFCASSVTSDATGELFFGEGSRLTVL.

The J gene is TRBJ2-5, the V gene TRBV5-5, with D possibly TRBD1 on 5 matching bases. With 4 bases removed from V and 2 bases from J, the gap between germline ends came to 12 bases. CDR1 and CDR2 from the germline V gene are SGHKS and YYEKEE (reference sequence). The CDR3 is 14 amino acids. CDR3 amino acids: CASSQRTQQETQYF. CDR3 DNA sequence: TGTGCCAGCAGCCAAAGGACACAGCAAGAGACCCAGTACTTC.

This chain connects TRBV4-3 to TRBJ2-4; a weak D match, TRBD2 (6 bases). The length of the CDR3 is 15 residues. The germline V gene encodes CDR1 LGHNA and CDR2 YSLEER. V was shortened by 4 bases and J by 13 bases, with 23 bases between the two germline ends. The CDR3 DNA reads as TGCGCCAGCAGCCCATCCGGGACTCAATACAATGAGCAGTACTTC. It specifies CASSPSGTQYNEQYF.

This chain links TRBV6-5 with TRBJ1-4; D may be TRBD1 (5 bases). The V end was cut by 4 bases, the J end by 4 bases, with 13 bases between. This CDR3 comprises 15 residues. Germline lookup yields CDR1 MNHEY and CDR2 SVGAGI. The CDR3 DNA follows: TGTGCCAGCAGTTCCTCCGGGACCCTTAATGAAAAACTGTTTTTT. Translating gives CASSSSGTLNEKLFF.

The count of this clonotype is one. The J gene is TRBJ1-1, the V gene TRBV29-1, with a weak D call TRBD1 (6 bases). V was clipped by 0 bases and J by 3 bases, with 11 bases between them. CDR1 SQVTM and CDR2 ANQGSEA come from the germline V gene. The length of the CDR3 is 14 residues. Written as DNA, the CDR3 is TGCAGCGTTGAAGATGAAGAGGGGGACACTGAAGCTTTCTTT. Encoded protein: CSVEDEEGDTEAFF. Full variable domain (remainder filled in from reference TRBV29-1 and TRBJ1-1): SAVISQKPSRDICQRGTSLTIQCQVDSQVTMMFWYRQQPGQSLTLIATANQGSEATYESGFVIDKFPISRPNLTFSTLTVSNMSPEDSSIYLCSVEDEEGDTEAFFGQGTRLTVV.

This clonotype was seen repeatedly, ten times or more. V gene TRBV15 combines with J gene TRBJ2-7, with D hard to call. Germline CDR1 is LNHNV and CDR2 is YYDKDF (reference sequence). The CDR3 sequence is 13 residues long. V was clipped by 0 bases and J by 3 bases, with 6 bases between them. CDR3 protein: CATSRDVGYEQYF. CDR3 DNA sequence: TGTGCCACCAGCAGAGATGTGGGCTACGAGCAGTACTTC.